One sample yielded the 32 T cell receptor beta chains listed below, sequenced in a study of vaccination effects on CD4 cells after COVID-19. Isolation of CD4+ T cells took place after less than 12 days of culture. Sequenced by immunoSEQ multiplex PCR; TCRdb stores in-frame clones only, minus some. The sample includes 35,000 to 40,000 clones, 82% of them seen just once. Antigens of these TCRs are unknown. The sample was CD4+ T cells from PBMCs cultured without peptide, taken before COVID-19 vaccination. These receptors all stem from a human donor who received a COVID-19 vaccine.

The chain links TRBV29-1 to TRBJ2-3; no firm D call. In germline, CDR1 is SQVTM, CDR2 ANQGSEA. The length of the CDR3 is 13 residues. The V gene lost 3 bases and the J gene lost 6 bases, with 13 bases spanning the gap. The CDR3 DNA reads as TGCAGCGTTGAGGCCACAAGACGGGATACGCAGTATTTT. It is translated as CSVEATRRDTQYF.

The chain has TRBV5-1 and TRBJ2-7; the D call may be TRBD1 or TRBD2 (6 bases each). Germline assignment: CDR1 SGHRS and CDR2 YFSETQ. The V end was cut by 5 bases, the J end by 6 bases, with 18 bases between. The CDR3 contains 14 residues. The CDR3 nucleotides read TGCGCCAGCAGGGAGGGGGGCGCGACTTCCGAGCAGTACGTC. Its translation: CASREGGATSEQYV.

The chain is built from TRBV3-1 (or the pseudogene TRBV3-2) and TRBJ1-5; the match to TRBD1 covers 7 bases. The germline V gene has CDR1 LGHDT and CDR2 YNNKEL (reference sequence). V shed 2 bases and J 5 bases; nucleotides not matched to a gene: 3. The CDR3 runs to 14 residues. In DNA form, the CDR3 reads TGTGCCAGCAGCCAAAACAGGGGATATCAGCCCCAGCATTTT. It is translated as CASSQNRGYQPQHF.

The table lists this clone with a count of one. V is TRBV15 and J is TRBJ1-6; D is ambiguous. The germline CDR1 and CDR2 sequences are LNHNV and YYDKDF (reference sequence). CDR3 length: 12 residues. V was clipped by 1 base and J by 8 bases, with 3 bases between them. As DNA, the CDR3 is TGTGCCACCAGCAGAGTGGATTCACCCCTCCACTTT. Encoded protein: CATSRVDSPLHF.

This sequence joins TRBV2 and TRBJ1-6; 8 nucleotides line up with TRBD1. V gave up 7 bases and J gave up 12 bases; unmatched junction bases: 17. The CDR3 consists of 16 residues. Germline V lookup: CDR1 SNHLY, CDR2 FYNNEI. The CDR3 spells CASIYATGTGALPLHF. Written as DNA, the CDR3 is TGTGCCAGCATATACGCCACGGGGACAGGAGCCTTACCCCTCCACTTT. Full variable domain (outside the CDR3, taken from reference TRBV2 and TRBJ1-6): EPEVTQTPSHQVTQMGQEVILRCVPISNHLYFYWYRQILGQKVEFLVSFYNNEISEKSEIFDDQFSVERPDGSNFTLKIRSTKLEDSAMYFCASIYATGTGALPLHFGNGTRLTVT.

This clone appeared a single time. The V and J genes are TRBV19 and TRBJ2-6; the D is unclear. This CDR3 region has 18 residues. Germline V CDR1 and CDR2: LNHDA, SQIVND (reference sequence). V was clipped by 9 bases and J by 4 bases, with 25 bases between them. The CDR3 is CASTPPLGRPPGANVLTF. The CDR3 nucleotides are TGTGCCAGCACTCCACCCCTCGGCCGGCCACCAGGGGCCAACGTCCTGACTTTC. The variable domain in full, completed from reference TRBV19 and TRBJ2-6, reads DGGITQSPKYLFRKEGQNVTLSCEQNLNHDAMYWYRQDPGQGLRLIYYSQIVNDFQKGDIAEGYSVSREKKESFPLTVTSAQKNPTAFYLCASTPPLGRPPGANVLTFGAGSRLTVL.

The chain recombines TRBV3-1 (or the pseudogene TRBV3-2) with TRBJ1-2, with D unclear. CDR3 size: 13 residues. V was trimmed by 3 bases and J by 1 base, leaving 6 bases between them. The germline V gene encodes CDR1 LGHDT and CDR2 YNNKEL (reference sequence). CDR3 sequence: CASSQHSNYGYTF. The CDR3 nucleotides are TGTGCCAGCAGCCAGCACAGTAACTATGGCTACACCTTC.

The chain employs TRBV7-2 and TRBJ1-5, with unresolved D. From germline, CDR1 is SGHTA and CDR2 FQGNSA. V lost 5 bases, J lost 7 bases, and 15 bases lay in between. The CDR3 sequence is 14 residues long. The chain's CDR3 is CASSPRWIWQPQHF. In DNA form, the CDR3 reads TGTGCCAGCAGCCCCCGCTGGATATGGCAGCCCCAGCATTTT. The variable domain in full, with the rest retrieved from reference TRBV7-2 and TRBJ1-5, is GAGVSQSPSNKVTEKGKDVELRCDPISGHTALYWYRQSLGQGLEFLIYFQGNSAPDKSGLPSDRFSAERTGGSVSTLTIQRTQQEDSAVYLCASSPRWIWQPQHFGDGTRLSIL.

The chain combines TRBV2 with TRBJ1-5, with TRBD1 as a possible D gene (5 bases). Germline V gene data show CDR1 as SNHLY and CDR2 as FYNNEI. The CDR3 runs to 13 residues. Trimming left V 2 bases short and J 6 bases short, with 8 bases between. Here the CDR3 reads CASSEMGGQPQHF. Here the CDR3 DNA reads TGTGCCAGCAGTGAAATGGGGGGTCAGCCCCAGCATTTT.

CDR3 amino acids: CASSFAGRTGELFF. The CDR3 bases are TGTGCCAGCAGTTTTGCGGGACGCACCGGGGAGCTGTTTTTT. The chain carries TRBV27 and TRBJ2-2; D might be TRBD2 (6 bases). CDR1 MNHEY and CDR2 SMNVEV come from the germline V gene (reference sequence). Trimming pared 3 bases from V and 4 bases from J, leaving 9 bases between. This CDR3 spans 14 amino acids.

In its sample, this clone was seen once. V usage is TRBV19 and J usage is TRBJ2-7; TRBD1 aligns across 7 bases. V lost 4 bases, J lost 3 bases, and 9 bases stayed unmatched. This CDR3 has 15 residues. Germline CDR1 is LNHDA and CDR2 is SQIVND (reference sequence). CDR3: CASSTSTGTLYEQYV. The CDR3 bases are TGTGCCAGTAGTACGTCGACAGGGACCCTCTACGAGCAGTACGTC.

The chain joins TRBV5-1 to TRBJ1-2; 9 nucleotides align to TRBD1. The trim removed 7 bases at V and 3 bases at J, leaving 7 bases unmatched. The V gene's germline CDR1 is SGHRS and CDR2 YFSETQ. The CDR3 runs to 14 residues. The CDR3, as DNA: TGCGCCAGCGGACGGGACAGGGCCGACTATGGCTACACCTTC. It encodes CASGRDRADYGYTF.

V is TRBV2 and J is TRBJ1-5; 7 bases agree with TRBD1. V gave up 5 bases and J gave up 4 bases; unmatched junction bases: 5. This CDR3 contains 14 residues. Germline CDR1 and CDR2: SNHLY and FYNNEI. DNA for the CDR3: TGTGCCAGCAGTCGACAGGGAAGGAATCAGCCCCAGCATTTT. Amino acid sequence: CASSRQGRNQPQHF.

This clone was found once. This chain uses TRBV10-3 with TRBJ2-1; D not certain. CDR1 ENHRY and CDR2 SYGVKD come from the germline V gene. The CDR3 is 12 residues long. The V gene lost 0 bases and the J gene lost 8 bases, with 5 bases spanning the gap. The CDR3 spells CAISESGDEQFF. The CDR3 nucleotides read TGTGCCATCAGTGAGTCGGGCGATGAGCAGTTCTTC.

The J gene is TRBJ1-5, the V gene TRBV15; 7 positions agree with TRBD1. CDR3 length: 15 amino acids. Trimming removed 0 bases from V and 4 bases from J; junction bases left unmatched: 3. Germline V CDR1 and CDR2: LNHNV, YYDKDF (reference sequence). The CDR3 DNA sequence: TGTGCCACCAGCAGAGAGGACAGGCCTAATCAGCCCCAGCATTTT. Translated, it gives CATSREDRPNQPQHF.

This clone was seen more than once but under ten times. The chain joins TRBV5-1 to TRBJ1-2, with 8 bases lining up with TRBD1. This CDR3 has 15 amino acids. V dropped 0 bases and J dropped 3; count of bases not matched to a gene: 4. The germline CDR1 and CDR2 sequences are SGHRS and YFSETQ. In nucleotides, the CDR3 is TGCGCCAGCAGCTTGGCCAGGGGGCAAGACTATGGCTACACCTTC. It yields the protein CASSLARGQDYGYTF.

This chain links TRBV12-5 with TRBJ2-2, with 7 bases identical to TRBD2. V gave up 6 bases and J gave up 4 bases; unmatched junction bases: 8. The CDR3 is made up of 15 amino acids. CDR1 is LGHNT, CDR2 FRNRAP, per germline. CDR3 sequence: CASGPREGRTGELFF. In DNA form, the CDR3 reads TGTGCTAGTGGCCCGAGGGAGGGTCGCACCGGGGAGCTGTTTTTT.

The CDR3 sequence is CASSISAGGNNSPLHF. The CDR3 DNA reads TGTGCCAGTAGTATATCCGCAGGGGGAAATAATTCACCCCTCCACTTT. This chain joins TRBV19 and TRBJ1-6, with TRBD1 identical over 7 bases. The CDR3 spans 16 residues. The germline V gene has CDR1 LNHDA and CDR2 SQIVND (reference sequence). V trimming: 2 bases; J trimming: 5 bases; junction bases outside the gene matches: 6.

A single count supports this clone. This chain joins TRBV30 and TRBJ1-3; TRBD1 is a possible D gene (6 bases). The CDR3 consists of 16 residues. Germline CDR1 GTSNPN, CDR2 SVGIG (reference sequence). V was clipped by 3 bases and J by 0 bases, with 15 bases between them. In DNA, the CDR3 is TGTGCCTGGAGCAGCGGTCAGGGGCACTCTGGAAACACCATATATTTT. Amino acids: CAWSSGQGHSGNTIYF.

Comment on this clone: One junction end disagrees with the germline gene, perhaps due to a read error. The chain links TRBV5-1 to TRBJ1-2; 8 bases are shared with TRBD1. Per germline, CDR1 SGHRS and CDR2 YFSETQ. The CDR3 is 13 residues long. The CDR3 DNA follows: TGCGCCAGCAGTTTGGACAGGGTGTATGGCTACACCTTC. It codes for CASSLDRVYGYTF.

This chain connects TRBV19 to TRBJ1-2, with 8 bases identical to TRBD1. This CDR3 comprises 15 residues. CDR1 is LNHDA, CDR2 SQIVND, per germline (reference sequence). V dropped 6 bases and J dropped 4; count of bases not matched to a gene: 10. CDR3: CASRTSRGLSYGYTF. The CDR3 DNA is TGTGCCAGTAGGACCTCCAGGGGGCTTAGCTATGGCTACACCTTC.

This chain connects TRBV29-1 to TRBJ1-4; D may be TRBD1 (5 bases). Germline V gene lookup returns CDR1 SQVTM and CDR2 ANQGSEA. The CDR3 covers 14 residues. Between the trimmed V and J ends, which lost 1 base and 8 bases, there was a span of 14 bases. Here the CDR3 reads CSVEGYDRGEKLFF. The DNA for the CDR3 is TGCAGCGTTGAAGGCTACGACAGAGGGGAAAAACTGTTTTTT.

The CDR3 loop reads CASSLKSPGIGVSPLHF. The CDR3 coding sequence is TGTGCCAGCAGCTTAAAGTCCCCAGGGATAGGGGTTTCACCCCTCCACTTT. This chain links TRBV7-8 with TRBJ1-6, with a weak D call TRBD1 (5 bases). The germline gives CDR1 SGHVS, CDR2 FQNEAQ. With 2 bases removed from V and 9 bases from J, the gap between germline ends came to 20 bases. The CDR3 spans 17 residues.

The chain joins TRBV7-2 to TRBJ2-5; D uncertain. CDR3 length equals 12 residues. The V end was cut by 5 bases, the J end by 6 bases, with 10 bases between. Germline CDR1 and CDR2: SGHTA and FQGNSA. CDR3 DNA sequence: TGTGCCAGCAGCCGTCAAGACAAGACCCAGTACTTC. Translating gives CASSRQDKTQYF.

The V gene is TRBV25-1, the J gene TRBJ1-6; TRBD1 matches 7 bases. This CDR3 region has 13 residues. With 9 bases clipped from V and 14 bases from J, the junction kept 13 bases outside the gene matches. Germline values: CDR1 MGHDK, CDR2 SYGVNS. The CDR3, as DNA: TGTGCCAGATTCACAGGGGCCCGGTCGACCCTCCACTTT. It specifies CARFTGARSTLHF.

The chain employs TRBV28 and TRBJ2-7; 8 bases agree with TRBD1. CDR1 and CDR2 from the germline V gene are MDHEN and SYDVKM. This CDR3 has 13 residues. V dropped 5 bases and J dropped 9; count of bases not matched to a gene: 9. The CDR3 protein is CASSTPTGARQYV. CDR3 bases: TGTGCCAGCAGTACCCCGACAGGGGCCCGGCAGTACGTC.

V is TRBV7-9 and J is TRBJ1-2, with a possible D match to TRBD1 (6 bases). The V gene lost 2 bases and the J gene lost 4 bases, with 8 bases spanning the gap. The CDR3 is made up of 13 amino acids. Looked up from germline, CDR1 is SEHNR and CDR2 is FQNEAQ (reference sequence). This chain's CDR3 is CASSLQGPYGYTF. The CDR3 DNA sequence: TGTGCCAGCAGCTTACAGGGGCCCTATGGCTACACCTTC.

This chain joins TRBV4-2 and TRBJ1-2; D remains ambiguous. CDR1 LGHNA and CDR2 YNFKEQ come from the germline V gene. The CDR3 spans 15 residues. With 0 bases removed from V and 1 base from J, the gap between germline ends came to 9 bases. For the CDR3, the DNA is TGTGCCAGCAGCCAAGAGGCGGAATTTAACTATGGCTACACCTTC. This sequence encodes CASSQEAEFNYGYTF.

This clone was observed a handful of times. This chain uses TRBV6-5 with TRBJ2-2; 7 positions match TRBD1. V gave up 6 bases and J gave up 2 bases; unmatched junction bases: 6. Germline V lookup: CDR1 MNHEY, CDR2 SVGAGI. The CDR3 runs 15 residues. The CDR3: CASRAGTVNTGELFF. The CDR3 region has the DNA TGTGCCAGCAGAGCCGGGACAGTCAACACCGGGGAGCTGTTTTTT.

Here the CDR3 DNA reads TGTGCCAGCAGTGCTTCGCCTGGCGGAGACACAGATACGCAGTATTTT. It is translated as CASSASPGGDTDTQYF. The chain uses TRBV6-4 and TRBJ2-3; D is ambiguous. This CDR3 comprises 16 residues. The V and J ends lost 4 bases and 2 bases respectively, with 16 bases between them. Germline CDR1 MRHNA, CDR2 SNTAGT.

The chain couples TRBV5-5 to TRBJ2-2; 13 bases map to TRBD2. The CDR3 runs 16 residues. The J segment lost 5 bases and the V segment lost 0 bases, leaving 1 base of the junction unmatched. Germline assignment: CDR1 SGHKS and CDR2 YYEKEE (reference sequence). The CDR3 is CASSLGLAGGTGELFF. DNA for the CDR3: TGTGCCAGCAGCTTGGGACTAGCGGGGGGTACCGGGGAGCTGTTTTTT.

This rearrangement joins TRBV2 to TRBJ2-5; D might be TRBD2 (5 bases). Trimming shortened V by 1 base and J by 3 bases, and 12 bases separated the two germline ends. CDR1 is SNHLY and CDR2 is FYNNEI in the germline V gene. This CDR3 is built from 15 residues. CDR3: CASSEGRGTKETQYF. In DNA, the CDR3 is TGTGCCAGCAGTGAAGGCCGGGGAACAAAAGAGACCCAGTACTTC. Filled out from reference TRBV2 and TRBJ2-5, the complete variable domain reads EPEVTQTPSHQVTQMGQEVILRCVPISNHLYFYWYRQILGQKVEFLVSFYNNEISEKSEIFDDQFSVERPDGSNFTLKIRSTKLEDSAMYFCASSEGRGTKETQYFGPGTRLLVL.